A single sample gave rise to the 30 T cell receptor beta chains below, sequenced in a study of a mutant IDH1 vaccine in newly diagnosed glioma (dated by TCRdb to the early 2020s). Taken with the paper, the label for time point translates to: baseline, week 1 (first vaccination visit). The sample's treatment or condition label is to be understood as: pre-vaccination baseline after standard-of-care therapy. Library prep was done by the immunoSEQ multiplex PCR assay. TCRdb obtained this table from immuneACCESS and retained in-frame rearrangements with V and J assigned. These tables miss some clones; where compared with another copy, unresolved V genes account for less than half of the shortfall, and the remainder is unexplained. Present in this sample are 30,000 to 40,000 clones, roughly 90% of which were seen just once. The top ten clonotypes cover 15% to 20% of the sample. The sequences come from PBMCs, collected from a glioma patient treated with radiotherapy, temozolomide or both. All receptors derive from a man between 18 and 29 years old with glioma.

J is TRBJ1-3 and V is TRBV6-1; the D is unclear. CDR1 and CDR2 from the germline V gene are MNHNS and SASEGT. Trimming took 2 bases from V and 4 from J, leaving 9 bases between them. CDR3 length equals 14 residues. The CDR3 sequence: CASSEPIGGNTIYF. The CDR3 DNA is TGTGCCAGCAGTGAACCGATAGGCGGAAACACCATATATTTT.

The chain couples TRBV19 to TRBJ2-2; D is possibly TRBD1 (5 bases). CDR3 size: 14 residues. V dropped 3 bases and J dropped 5 bases, with 10 bases sitting between them. Germline loops: CDR1 LNHDA, CDR2 SQIVND (reference sequence). The CDR3 here is CASSIGPGTGELFF. The CDR3 nucleotides are TGTGCCAGTAGTATCGGGCCAGGGACCGGGGAGCTGTTTTTT.

This clone was observed a single time. The V and J genes are TRBV29-1 and TRBJ2-1; 8 bases align to TRBD1. This CDR3 spans 15 amino acids. V was clipped by 6 bases and J by 4 bases; unmatched bases: 11. Germline loops: CDR1 SQVTM, CDR2 ANQGSEA. In nucleotides, the CDR3 is TGCAGCGTACTGTTCTTAGGACAGGGATACAATGAGCAGTTCTTC. It codes for CSVLFLGQGYNEQFF.

CDR3 in amino acids: CASSITGGTGGTEAFF. In DNA form, the CDR3 reads TGTGCCAGCAGCATTACAGGGGGCACGGGGGGAACTGAAGCTTTCTTT. This chain uses TRBV5-8 with TRBJ1-1; 9 bases agree with TRBD1. Per germline, CDR1 SGHTS and CDR2 YDEGEE. V trimming: 4 bases; J trimming: 5 bases; junction bases outside the gene matches: 12. This CDR3 has 16 residues.

The V and J genes are TRBV10-1 and TRBJ2-3; 14 nucleotides match TRBD2. CDR3 length: 18 residues. CDR1 and CDR2 (germline): WNHNN, SYGVQD (reference sequence). Trimming removed 8 bases from V and 3 bases from J; junction bases left unmatched: 13. CDR3 sequence: CASVYRLAGGSETDTQYF. For the CDR3, the DNA is TGCGCCAGCGTCTACAGACTAGCGGGAGGGTCGGAAACAGATACGCAGTATTTT.

This clone was recorded once. This chain connects TRBV7-2 to TRBJ2-7; 9 nucleotides line up with TRBD2. Germline loops: CDR1 SGHTA, CDR2 FQGNSA. V was clipped by 0 bases and J by 5 bases; unmatched bases: 8. The CDR3 runs 16 residues. The CDR3 sequence: CASSLAFAGGRHEQYF. The CDR3 coding sequence is TGTGCCAGCAGCTTAGCCTTCGCGGGAGGGAGGCACGAGCAGTACTTC.

The genes are TRBV9 and TRBJ1-1; no reliable D call. The germline CDR1 and CDR2 sequences are SGDLS and YYNGEE. This CDR3 region has 15 residues. V lost 0 bases and J 3 bases, leaving 12 bases between the germline ends. The CDR3: CASSVEGTRHTEAFF. The CDR3 DNA follows: TGTGCCAGCAGCGTAGAGGGCACGCGACACACTGAAGCTTTCTTT. The variable domain in full, with the rest retrieved from reference TRBV9 and TRBJ1-1, is DSGVTQTPKHLITATGQRVTLRCSPRSGDLSVYWYQQSLDQGLQFLIQYYNGEERAKGNILERFSAQQFPDLHSELNLSSLELGDSALYFCASSVEGTRHTEAFFGQGTRLTVV.

V and J are TRBV20-1 and TRBJ2-1; D unresolved. The germline V gene encodes CDR1 DFQATT and CDR2 SNEGSKA (reference sequence). V was shortened by 3 bases and J by 6 bases, with 3 bases between the two germline ends. The length of the CDR3 is 10 residues. The DNA for the CDR3 is TGCAGTGCTAGCAGCAATGAGCAGTTCTTC. Protein: CSASSNEQFF.

The chain combines TRBV4-2 with TRBJ2-3; D uncertain. CDR3 length: 13 amino acids. V was pared by 3 bases and J by 2 bases, with 6 bases between. The V gene's germline CDR1 is LGHNA and CDR2 YNFKEQ. The CDR3 bases are TGTGCCAGCAGCCAGGCTTTCACAGATACGCAGTATTTT. Amino acids: CASSQAFTDTQYF.

V usage is TRBV5-4 and J usage is TRBJ1-2, with D possibly matching TRBD1 (5 bases). V lost 2 bases and J lost 6, with 14 bases in between. The germline CDR1 and CDR2 sequences are SGHNT and YYREEE (reference sequence). This CDR3 is 14 amino acids long. CDR3 loop: CASSFDQGVDGYTF. The CDR3 nucleotides are TGTGCCAGCAGCTTCGACCAGGGTGTCGATGGCTACACCTTC.

This clone was seen just once. V usage is TRBV30 and J usage is TRBJ1-4; TRBD1 is a possible D gene (6 bases). Trimming shortened V by 3 bases and J by 0 bases, and 14 bases separated the two germline ends. This CDR3 is built from 16 residues. Per the germline V gene, CDR1 is GTSNPN and CDR2 is SVGIG (reference sequence). The CDR3 here is CAWRKGQSTTNEKLFF. CDR3 bases: TGTGCCTGGAGAAAAGGACAGAGCACAACTAATGAAAAACTGTTTTTT.

The rearrangement links TRBV7-6 to TRBJ2-7; 9 nucleotides match TRBD1. This CDR3 contains 14 residues. Germline lookup yields CDR1 SGHVS and CDR2 FNYEAQ. V was pared by 3 bases and J by 5 bases, with 5 bases of the junction left unmatched. CDR3 amino acids: CASSFGTGRNEQYF. Written as DNA, the CDR3 is TGTGCCAGCAGCTTCGGGACAGGGCGCAACGAGCAGTACTTC.

The genes are TRBV7-2 and TRBJ1-5; TRBD1 might be the D (6 bases). Trimming shortened V by 2 bases and J by 4 bases, and 6 bases separated the two germline ends. Per germline, CDR1 SGHTA and CDR2 FQGNSA. The CDR3 covers 13 residues. The CDR3: CASSLQGNQPQHF. CDR3 DNA sequence: TGTGCCAGCAGCTTACAGGGGAATCAGCCCCAGCATTTT.

The V gene is TRBV7-9, the J gene TRBJ2-1; D is possibly TRBD1 (5 bases). This CDR3 is built from 12 residues. The V gene lost 1 base and the J gene lost 10 bases, with 8 bases spanning the gap. CDR1 is SEHNR and CDR2 is FQNEAQ in the germline V gene (reference sequence). The CDR3 here is CASSLVGREQFF. In nucleotides, the CDR3 is TGTGCCAGCAGCTTAGTGGGGCGGGAGCAGTTCTTC.

The V and J genes are TRBV5-4 and TRBJ1-1; D is ambiguous. Germline V gene data show CDR1 as SGHNT and CDR2 as YYREEE (reference sequence). This CDR3 contains 15 residues. Trimming stripped 0 bases from V and 1 base from J, with 10 bases between. The CDR3 reads CASSLAGKRNTEAFF. Written as DNA, the CDR3 is TGTGCCAGCAGCTTGGCCGGGAAAAGGAACACTGAAGCTTTCTTT.

This sequence joins TRBV10-3 and TRBJ2-7; D is undetermined. CDR3 length equals 11 residues. Germline CDR1 is ENHRY and CDR2 is SYGVKD. The V end was cut by 3 bases, the J end by 5 bases, with 5 bases between. The CDR3: CAISERNEQYF. DNA for the CDR3: TGTGCCATCAGTGAAAGGAACGAGCAGTACTTC.

J is TRBJ2-5 and V is TRBV14; 12 bases align to TRBD2. The CDR3 is 16 amino acids. The germline V gene encodes CDR1 SGHDN and CDR2 FVKESK. V lost 3 bases, J lost 2 bases, and 4 bases stayed unmatched. The CDR3 DNA follows: TGTGCCAGCAGCCACCACGGGACTAGCGGGCAAGAGACCCAGTACTTC. Its protein product is CASSHHGTSGQETQYF.

The chain carries TRBV5-4 and TRBJ2-7; D tentatively reads TRBD1 or TRBD2 (6 bases each). Trimming pared 4 bases from V and 5 bases from J, leaving 16 bases between. In germline, CDR1 is SGHNT, CDR2 YYREEE (reference sequence). There are 14 residues in the CDR3. The CDR3 coding sequence is TGTGCCAGCAGCCCCCAAAGGGGGGTCAACGAGCAGTACTTC. It is translated as CASSPQRGVNEQYF.

The chain has TRBV7-2 and TRBJ1-3; D possibly corresponds to TRBD1 (5 bases). V was cut by 8 bases and J by 4 bases, with 18 bases left in between. The germline V gene has CDR1 SGHTA and CDR2 FQGNSA. This CDR3 has 15 residues. In DNA form, the CDR3 reads TGTGCCAGCGGCTGGGGTGGGACCACGGGAAACACCATATATTTT. Translated: CASGWGGTTGNTIYF.

This rearrangement joins TRBV19 to TRBJ1-5; 8 bases align to TRBD1. In germline, CDR1 is LNHDA, CDR2 SQIVND (reference sequence). Trimming removed 2 bases from V and 4 bases from J; junction bases left unmatched: 1. There are 14 residues in the CDR3. The CDR3: CASSIQGANQPQHF. The CDR3 coding sequence is TGTGCCAGTAGTATACAGGGGGCGAATCAGCCCCAGCATTTT.

This clone was counted a single time. The chain couples TRBV19 to TRBJ2-7, with 9 bases fitting TRBD2. Trimming took 3 bases from V and 3 from J; bases not matched to a gene: 0. There are 13 residues in the CDR3. Germline V gives CDR1 LNHDA, CDR2 SQIVND (reference sequence). The CDR3 sequence: CASSISGSYEQYF. The CDR3, as DNA: TGTGCCAGTAGTATTAGCGGGAGCTACGAGCAGTACTTC.

The chain recombines TRBV6-5 with TRBJ2-7; 9 bases agree with TRBD1. The CDR3 spans 15 residues. CDR1 and CDR2 from the germline V gene are MNHEY and SVGAGI. V lost 3 bases and J lost 4; bases outside the gene matches: 7. CDR3 in amino acids: CASSYSPGTGYEQYF. The CDR3 DNA sequence: TGTGCCAGCAGTTATTCCCCCGGGACAGGGTACGAGCAGTACTTC.

V and J are TRBV6-5 and TRBJ2-7, with 8 bases that match TRBD1. From germline, CDR1 is MNHEY and CDR2 SVGAGI. The CDR3 sequence is 14 residues long. After removal of 3 bases from V and 6 bases from J, the junction contained 7 bases not matched to a gene. The CDR3 bases are TGTGCCAGCAGTTATGGTCAGGGGGCCCCCGAGCAGTACTTC. It yields the protein CASSYGQGAPEQYF.

The rearrangement links TRBV19 to TRBJ1-5; D is perhaps TRBD1 (6 bases). From germline, CDR1 is LNHDA and CDR2 SQIVND (reference sequence). The V end lost 6 bases, the J end lost 0 bases, and 12 bases lay between the germline ends. The CDR3 runs 15 residues. The DNA for the CDR3 is TGTGCCAGTAGCCTTAGACAGGCTAGCAATCAGCCCCAGCATTTT. Amino acids: CASSLRQASNQPQHF.

This chain uses TRBV6-5 with TRBJ1-1; possibly TRBD1 for D (6 bases). CDR3 size: 12 residues. Germline CDR1 is MNHEY and CDR2 is SVGAGI. V was cut by 6 bases and J by 6 bases, with 11 bases left in between. The CDR3 sequence: CASSTTGSEAFF. DNA for the CDR3: TGTGCCAGCAGCACCACAGGGTCTGAAGCTTTCTTT.

The rearrangement joins TRBV10-3 to TRBJ2-1, with TRBD2 matching 9 bases. With 5 bases clipped from V and 5 bases from J, the junction kept 4 bases outside the gene matches. Germline CDR1 ENHRY, CDR2 SYGVKD. This CDR3 is built from 14 residues. This CDR3 is CAISRREGDNEQFF. DNA of the CDR3: TGTGCCATCAGTCGGCGGGAGGGGGACAATGAGCAGTTCTTC.

The V and J genes are TRBV28 and TRBJ1-1; unclear D gene. V was pared by 4 bases and J by 6 bases, with 9 bases between. CDR1 and CDR2 (germline): MDHEN, SYDVKM. The CDR3 runs to 12 residues. CDR3 amino acids: CASSSGVPEAFF. CDR3 coding DNA: TGTGCCAGCAGTTCCGGGGTTCCTGAAGCTTTCTTT.

The chain uses TRBV7-9 and TRBJ2-7; 12 bases match TRBD1. Germline assignment: CDR1 SEHNR and CDR2 FQNEAQ (reference sequence). CDR3 size: 12 residues. V shed 11 bases, J shed 6 bases, and the junction held 5 bases outside the gene matches. The DNA for the CDR3 is TGTGCCGGAGGGACAGGGGGCTTCGAGCAGTACTTC. This sequence encodes CAGGTGGFEQYF.

This clone is a singleton in its sample. The V gene is TRBV2, the J gene TRBJ1-5; D is undetermined. Trimming pared 8 bases from V and 4 bases from J, leaving 6 bases between. Germline CDR1 SNHLY, CDR2 FYNNEI. The CDR3 has 11 amino acids. This CDR3 reads CASGTNQPQHF. The CDR3 DNA is TGTGCCAGCGGCACTAATCAGCCCCAGCATTTT.

The rearrangement joins TRBV6-1 to TRBJ2-7; TRBD2 aligns across 13 bases. The V and J ends lost 1 base and 3 bases, in that order; junction bases with no gene match: 0. CDR1 and CDR2 (germline): MNHNS, SASEGT. This CDR3 comprises 15 residues. The chain's CDR3 is CASSEGTSGSYEQYF. The CDR3 coding sequence is TGTGCCAGCAGTGAAGGGACTAGCGGGAGCTACGAGCAGTACTTC.